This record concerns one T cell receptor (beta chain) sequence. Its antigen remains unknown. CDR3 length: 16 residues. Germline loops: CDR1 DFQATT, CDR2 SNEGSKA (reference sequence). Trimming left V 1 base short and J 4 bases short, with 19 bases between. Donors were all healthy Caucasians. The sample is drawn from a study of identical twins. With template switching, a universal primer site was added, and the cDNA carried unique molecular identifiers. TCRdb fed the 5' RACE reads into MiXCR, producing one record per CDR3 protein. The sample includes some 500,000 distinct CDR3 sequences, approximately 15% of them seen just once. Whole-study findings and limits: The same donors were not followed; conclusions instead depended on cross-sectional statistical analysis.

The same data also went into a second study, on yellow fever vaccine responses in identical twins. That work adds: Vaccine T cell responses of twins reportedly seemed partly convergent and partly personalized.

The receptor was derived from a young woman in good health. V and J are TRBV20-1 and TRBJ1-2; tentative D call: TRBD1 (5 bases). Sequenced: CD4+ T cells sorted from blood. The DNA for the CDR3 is TGCAGTGCTAGAGTACCCGGGGGGGAGAACGGCTATGGCTACACCTTC. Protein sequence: CSARVPGGENGYGYTF.